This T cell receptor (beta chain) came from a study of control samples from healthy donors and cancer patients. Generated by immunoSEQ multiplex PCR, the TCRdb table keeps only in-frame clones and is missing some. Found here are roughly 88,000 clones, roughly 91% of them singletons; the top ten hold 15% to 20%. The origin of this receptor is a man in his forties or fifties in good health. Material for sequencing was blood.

As DNA, the CDR3 is TGTGCCAGCAGCCCCTGGGACAGGGGGCGCGAAAACATTCAGTACTTC. This encodes CASSPWDRGRENIQYF. The chain recombines TRBV7-2 with TRBJ2-4; 12 bases fit TRBD1. Trimming removed 5 bases from V and 5 bases from J; junction bases left unmatched: 7. Germline CDR1 and CDR2: SGHTA and FQGNSA. This CDR3 comprises 16 residues.